The 27 T cell receptor beta chains presented below share a single source sample, sequenced in a study of PD-1 blockade in classical Hodgkin lymphoma. TCRdb's copy holds only in-frame clones and misses some; the assay was immunoSEQ multiplex PCR. This sample has 49,000 or so clones, with around three quarters found just once. Every one of the patients relapsed after autologous stem cell transplantation (brentuximab vedotin exposure was variable). The source material was peripheral blood mononuclear cells (PBMCs), sampled before the second cycle of nivolumab. These receptors were taken from a human donor with classical Hodgkin lymphoma.

The V call is TRBV9, the J call TRBJ1-4; tentative D call: TRBD1 (6 bases). Trimming cost V 4 bases and J 0 bases, with 13 bases left between them. CDR1 and CDR2 (germline): SGDLS, YYNGEE. The CDR3 consists of 16 residues. The CDR3 sequence is CASSTRGLATNEKLFF. As DNA, the CDR3 is TGTGCCAGCAGCACCAGGGGTTTGGCAACTAATGAAAAACTGTTTTTT.

A few counts support this clone. This chain links TRBV7-6 with TRBJ1-2; D might be TRBD1 (5 bases). The CDR3 is made up of 13 amino acids. Between the trimmed V and J ends, which lost 5 bases and 8 bases, there was a span of 15 bases. Germline CDR1 reads SGHVS; CDR2 reads FNYEAQ. The CDR3 sequence is CASSPQGARGYTF. The CDR3 bases are TGTGCCAGCAGCCCCCAGGGTGCTCGGGGCTACACCTTC.

The chain employs TRBV30 and TRBJ2-3; 10 bases map to TRBD2. V shed 0 bases, J shed 5 bases, and the junction held 8 bases outside the gene matches. The CDR3 extends over 16 amino acids. Looked up from germline, CDR1 is GTSNPN and CDR2 is SVGIG (reference sequence). The CDR3 protein is CAWSVPAGGPLDTQYF. The DNA for the CDR3 is TGTGCCTGGAGTGTACCAGCGGGAGGGCCTTTAGATACGCAGTATTTT.

The rearrangement uses TRBV2 and TRBJ2-7; 13 bases fit TRBD2. Unmatched junction bases numbered 6, after V lost 6 bases and J lost 7 bases. This CDR3 comprises 14 residues. CDR1 is SNHLY, CDR2 FYNNEI, per germline. This chain's CDR3 is CASRTGTSGIEQYF. For the CDR3, the DNA is TGTGCCAGCAGAACCGGGACTAGCGGGATAGAGCAGTACTTC.

Only a few counts were recorded for this clone. Here the CDR3 reads CASSPRDSSNTGELFF. The CDR3 nucleotides are TGCGCCAGCAGCCCCCGGGACAGCTCAAACACCGGGGAGCTGTTTTTT. The rearrangement uses TRBV4-1 and TRBJ2-2; 7 bases align to TRBD1. V lost 4 bases, J lost 2 bases, and 7 bases stayed unmatched. The CDR3 has 16 amino acids. CDR1 is MGHRA and CDR2 is YSYEKL in the germline V gene.

The chain is built from TRBV7-3 and TRBJ1-1; no firm D call. The germline V and J ends were trimmed by 4 bases and 7 bases, with 10 bases remaining between them. The CDR3 runs 12 residues. The germline V gene has CDR1 SGHTA and CDR2 FQGTGA. CDR3 nucleotide sequence: TGTGCCAGCAGCTCCTTTAAGGGTGAAGCTTTCTTT. Residues: CASSSFKGEAFF. The entire variable domain, with the rest obtained from reference TRBV7-3 and TRBJ1-1, is as follows: GAGVSQTPSNKVTEKGKYVELRCDPISGHTALYWYRQSLGQGPEFLIYFQGTGAADDSGLPNDRFFAVRPEGSVSTLKIQRTERGDSAVYLCASSSFKGEAFFGQGTRLTVV.

The rearrangement joins TRBV7-2 to TRBJ2-7; 8 nucleotides line up with TRBD2. J gave up 3 bases and V 0 bases, and 13 bases lay outside the gene matches. Germline CDR1 SGHTA, CDR2 FQGNSA. The CDR3 is 18 residues long. The CDR3 DNA follows: TGTGCCAGCAGCTTAGCAGGACTCCGAGCGGGGGCCCTCTACGAGCAGTACTTC. Protein sequence: CASSLAGLRAGALYEQYF.

The chain joins TRBV18 to TRBJ1-2; a possible D gene is TRBD1 (5 bases). This CDR3 is 13 amino acids long. Germline loops: CDR1 KGHSH, CDR2 LQKENI. The V end lost 2 bases, the J end lost 3 bases, and 7 bases lay between the germline ends. CDR3 bases: TGTGCCAGCTCACCAGGACAAGACTATGGCTACACCTTC. This translates into CASSPGQDYGYTF.

The chain uses TRBV7-2 and TRBJ1-6, with D possibly matching TRBD1 (5 bases). CDR1 and CDR2 from the germline V gene are SGHTA and FQGNSA. V shed 5 bases and J shed 15 bases, with 17 bases lying between them. This CDR3 spans 13 amino acids. The CDR3 region has the DNA TGTGCCAGCAGCATCCCGGGACTCCCCCTCCTCCACTTT. This encodes CASSIPGLPLLHF. Combining the CDR3 with reference TRBV7-2 and TRBJ1-6 gives the whole variable domain GAGVSQSPSNKVTEKGKDVELRCDPISGHTALYWYRQSLGQGLEFLIYFQGNSAPDKSGLPSDRFSAERTGGSVSTLTIQRTQQEDSAVYLCASSIPGLPLLHFGNGTRLTVT.

This clone was recorded only once. The gene calls are TRBV6-1 and TRBJ1-2; unclear D gene. Germline-derived CDR1 and CDR2 are MNHNS and SASEGT. The CDR3 consists of 13 residues. V was clipped by 8 bases and J by 0 bases, with 10 bases between them. CDR3 DNA: TGTGCCAGCCAAATGGGAGCTAACTATGGCTACACCTTC. It yields the protein CASQMGANYGYTF.

V gene TRBV7-6 combines with J gene TRBJ2-1, with a weak D call TRBD1 (6 bases). Trimming pared 4 bases from V and 4 bases from J, leaving 17 bases between. The germline V gene has CDR1 SGHVS and CDR2 FNYEAQ. CDR3 length equals 16 residues. DNA of the CDR3: TGTGCCAGCAGCTCGCTAGGGGGAACAGGGTACAATGAGCAGTTCTTC. It yields the protein CASSSLGGTGYNEQFF.

This chain uses TRBV2 with TRBJ1-2; D possibly corresponds to TRBD1 (5 bases). The CDR3 covers 13 residues. V was cut by 9 bases and J by 4 bases, with 15 bases left in between. Germline CDR1 is SNHLY and CDR2 is FYNNEI. The CDR3 sequence: CASTPDNLYGYTF. The CDR3 nucleotides read TGTGCCAGTACCCCGGACAACCTCTATGGCTACACCTTC.

The chain has TRBV28 and TRBJ1-2; D gene unclear. This CDR3 contains 15 residues. V was cut by 7 bases and J by 2 bases, with 17 bases left in between. Looked up from germline, CDR1 is MDHEN and CDR2 is SYDVKM. In DNA, the CDR3 is TGTGCCAGCACCAACCCGGCGGGCGGGAACTATGGCTACACCTTC. Translation: CASTNPAGGNYGYTF.

This clone showed up just once. The chain combines TRBV19 with TRBJ1-1, with 9 positions matching TRBD1. CDR3 size: 13 residues. Germline V gene data show CDR1 as LNHDA and CDR2 as SQIVND (reference sequence). After removal of 9 bases from V and 1 base from J, the junction contained 3 bases not matched to a gene. The CDR3 DNA is TGTGCCAGCCAGGGACAGGGGAACACTGAAGCTTTCTTT. As protein: CASQGQGNTEAFF.

The chain recombines TRBV28 with TRBJ2-6, with 7 bases matching TRBD1. The V gene's germline CDR1 is MDHEN and CDR2 SYDVKM. Germline trimming cut 5 bases from V and 4 bases from J; bases unmatched to any gene: 5. The CDR3 runs 15 residues. The CDR3 protein is CASSRDRSGANVLTF. For the CDR3, the DNA is TGTGCCAGCAGTCGGGACAGAAGCGGGGCCAACGTCCTGACTTTC.

This sequence joins TRBV6-5 and TRBJ2-2; D may be TRBD2 (6 bases). The CDR3 covers 15 residues. Trimming shortened V by 6 bases and J by 5 bases, and 16 bases separated the two germline ends. Per the germline V gene, CDR1 is MNHEY and CDR2 is SVGAGI. Written as DNA, the CDR3 is TGTGCCAGCAGGTTATTCAGGGCGGGGACCGGGGAGCTGTTTTTT. This encodes CASRLFRAGTGELFF.

The CDR3, as DNA: TGTGCCACCAGCAGTGACATGTGGGCCGGGGAGCTGTTTTTT. This sequence encodes CATSSDMWAGELFF. This chain links TRBV15 with TRBJ2-2, with D unclear. Germline CDR1 LNHNV, CDR2 YYDKDF (reference sequence). The V and J ends lost 3 bases and 6 bases respectively, with 11 bases between them. The CDR3 has 14 amino acids.

This clone came up once. The J gene is TRBJ1-1, the V gene TRBV5-1; no clear D gene. The ends were cut back, 4 bases at V and 3 bases at J, with 28 bases in the middle. The CDR3 length is 19 residues. From germline, CDR1 is SGHRS and CDR2 YFSETQ. The CDR3 nucleotides read TGCGCCAGCAGCCTCCTCCCCCCCTTTCCTTCCGTGGGAGACACTGAAGCTTTCTTT. This gives the protein CASSLLPPFPSVGDTEAFF.

J is TRBJ1-2 and V is TRBV14, with a weak D call TRBD1 (5 bases). The CDR3 runs to 14 residues. Germline V gene data show CDR1 as SGHDN and CDR2 as FVKESK. Deletions cut 3 bases from V and 7 bases from J, with 15 bases between. For the CDR3, the DNA is TGTGCCAGCAGCCATCGGGACTCTTTCTTTGGCTACACCTTC. This translates into CASSHRDSFFGYTF.

This chain links TRBV10-1 with TRBJ2-1; 14 bases match TRBD2. The CDR3 has 18 residues. Germline V gene lookup returns CDR1 WNHNN and CDR2 SYGVQD (reference sequence). J was trimmed by 0 bases and V by 4 bases; bases with no gene match: 5. The DNA of the CDR3 is TGCGCCAGCAGTGGACTAGCGGGAGGGCCGTCCTCCTACAATGAGCAGTTCTTC. Translation: CASSGLAGGPSSYNEQFF.

This clone was observed a few times. This chain uses TRBV11-2 with TRBJ2-4, with D perhaps TRBD1 (6 bases). This CDR3 is built from 13 residues. Germline CDR1 reads SGHAT; CDR2 reads FQNNGV. V lost 4 bases and J lost 8, with 12 bases in between. The chain's CDR3 is CASSSPGVDIQYF. CDR3 coding DNA: TGTGCCAGCAGCTCCCCAGGGGTAGACATTCAGTACTTC. Based on the CDR3 plus reference TRBV11-2 and TRBJ2-4, the full variable domain is EAGVAQSPRYKIIEKRQSVAFWCNPISGHATLYWYQQILGQGPKLLIQFQNNGVVDDSQLPKDRFSAERLKGVDSTLKIQPAKLEDSAVYLCASSSPGVDIQYFGAGTRLSVL.

The chain recombines TRBV27 with TRBJ2-1; 8 nucleotides line up with TRBD2. Germline trimming cut 3 bases from V and 8 bases from J; bases unmatched to any gene: 6. Germline V gene data show CDR1 as MNHEY and CDR2 as SMNVEV (reference sequence). The CDR3 covers 14 residues. The CDR3 reads CASSFGGGRDEQFF. The CDR3 DNA follows: TGTGCCAGCAGTTTCGGCGGGGGGCGGGATGAGCAGTTCTTC.

Only a few counts were recorded for this clone. CDR3 sequence: CSVEPGTGEQFF. Here the CDR3 DNA reads TGCAGCGTTGAACCGGGGACAGGTGAGCAGTTCTTC. The rearrangement joins TRBV29-1 to TRBJ2-1; 8 nucleotides match TRBD1. The trim removed 2 bases at V and 9 bases at J, leaving 3 bases unmatched. Germline loops: CDR1 SQVTM, CDR2 ANQGSEA. The CDR3 contains 12 residues.

The chain uses TRBV15 and TRBJ2-1; D possibly uses TRBD1 or TRBD2 (5 bases each). Germline CDR1 LNHNV, CDR2 YYDKDF (reference sequence). There are 14 residues in the CDR3. V shed 3 bases and J shed 5 bases, with 11 bases lying between them. DNA of the CDR3: TGTGCCACCAGCAGGGATGGGGGTAACAATGAGCAGTTCTTC. It specifies CATSRDGGNNEQFF.

This clone was seen a few times. As DNA, the CDR3 is TGTGCCAGCAGCCTGACAGGGGGCAGGAGAGGCTACACCTTC. Protein sequence: CASSLTGGRRGYTF. The chain joins TRBV27 to TRBJ1-2; 10 bases are shared with TRBD1. The ends lost 6 bases at V and 8 bases at J; junction bases unmatched: 9. Per germline, CDR1 MNHEY and CDR2 SMNVEV (reference sequence). The CDR3 covers 14 residues.

This chain uses TRBV13 with TRBJ2-1; D may be TRBD2 (6 bases). The ends were cut back, 8 bases at V and 8 bases at J, with 22 bases in the middle. Looked up from germline, CDR1 is PRHDT and CDR2 is FYEKMQ (reference sequence). CDR3 length: 15 residues. As DNA, the CDR3 is TGTGCCAGCTGCGCTCCCGTGGCGGGGACTTATGAGCAGTTCTTC. It is translated as CASCAPVAGTYEQFF.

The table lists this clone with a count of one. The rearrangement uses TRBV5-5 and TRBJ1-2, with D possibly matching TRBD1 (5 bases). Germline lookup yields CDR1 SGHKS and CDR2 YYEKEE (reference sequence). Deletions cut 0 bases from V and 4 bases from J, with 13 bases between. This CDR3 comprises 15 residues. The CDR3 here is CASSLGSGQPYGYTF. Written as DNA, the CDR3 is TGTGCCAGCAGCTTGGGGTCGGGGCAACCCTATGGCTACACCTTC.